These 20 T cell receptor beta chains originate from one sample sequenced in a study of T cell changes during pregnancy in multiple sclerosis. Method: immunoSEQ multiplex PCR; TCRdb's copy keeps in-frame clones and lacks some. The data hold some 40,000 clones, with 92% observed a single time. Material: CD4+ T cells from peripheral blood mononuclear cells, obtained in the third trimester of pregnancy. The receptors stem from a female donor with multiple sclerosis, enrolled in a pregnancy study.

This chain uses TRBV28 with TRBJ2-7, with a weak D call TRBD2 (5 bases). Trimming left V 5 bases short and J 0 bases short, with 14 bases between. Germline lookup yields CDR1 MDHEN and CDR2 SYDVKM. This CDR3 has 15 residues. CDR3 loop: CASSPHRTPSYEQYF. In DNA form, the CDR3 reads TGTGCCAGCAGTCCCCACCGGACTCCCTCCTACGAGCAGTACTTC.

V and J are TRBV11-2 and TRBJ2-2; weak D call: TRBD1 (5 bases). The CDR3 totals 16 residues. The V end was cut by 1 base, the J end by 2 bases, with 11 bases between. CDR1 and CDR2 from the germline V gene are SGHAT and FQNNGV. The CDR3 spells CASSLGPRVNTGELFF. In DNA, the CDR3 is TGTGCCAGCAGCTTAGGTCCCAGGGTAAACACCGGGGAGCTGTTTTTT.

The J gene is TRBJ2-7, the V gene TRBV2, with D uncertain. Germline V gene sequence: CDR1 SNHLY, CDR2 FYNNEI. The CDR3 length is 13 residues. Trimming left V 7 bases short and J 4 bases short, with 14 bases between. CDR3 residues: CASKGSMTYEQYF. The CDR3 DNA is TGTGCCAGCAAAGGTTCCATGACTTACGAGCAGTACTTC.

The chain is built from TRBV10-2 and TRBJ1-1; D gene ambiguous. The CDR3 is 13 residues long. CDR1 is WSHSY and CDR2 is SAAADI in the germline V gene. The V end was cut by 3 bases, the J end by 11 bases, with 16 bases between. Here the CDR3 DNA reads TGCGCCAGCAGTGAATTAATGGGCCTTCGGGCTTTCTTT. It specifies CASSELMGLRAFF.

The chain uses TRBV5-1 and TRBJ1-1; TRBD1 aligns across 9 bases. CDR3 size: 17 residues. Trimming took 0 bases from V and 3 from J; bases not matched to a gene: 9. Per germline, CDR1 SGHRS and CDR2 YFSETQ. CDR3 nucleotide sequence: TGCGCCAGCAGCTTGGTTGGGACAGGGAAGAAGTACACTGAAGCTTTCTTT. Protein product: CASSLVGTGKKYTEAFF.

The V gene is TRBV4-2, the J gene TRBJ1-6; D is undetermined. In germline, CDR1 is LGHNA, CDR2 YNFKEQ. Trimming shortened V by 0 bases and J by 10 bases, and 4 bases separated the two germline ends. The CDR3 sequence is 12 residues long. This CDR3 is CASSQERSPLHF. The CDR3 DNA reads TGTGCCAGCAGCCAAGAGAGATCACCCCTCCACTTT.

The V and J genes are TRBV4-1 and TRBJ1-2; 7 bases line up with TRBD1. The CDR3 sequence is 15 residues long. The germline gives CDR1 MGHRA, CDR2 YSYEKL. V lost 0 bases and J lost 8; bases outside the gene matches: 9. As DNA, the CDR3 is TGCGCCAGCAGCCAAGATACAGGGGTTTTAGGAGGCTACACCTTC. Translated: CASSQDTGVLGGYTF.

This chain uses TRBV2 with TRBJ2-5; D possibly uses TRBD1 or TRBD2 (6 bases each). The length of the CDR3 is 13 residues. V gave up 7 bases and J gave up 9 bases, with 18 bases separating them. CDR1 is SNHLY, CDR2 FYNNEI, per germline. CDR3 amino acids: CASTDRLWGAQYF. The CDR3 DNA reads TGTGCCAGCACTGACAGGCTCTGGGGGGCCCAGTACTTC.

The rearrangement uses TRBV5-1 and TRBJ2-7; TRBD1 is a possible D gene (5 bases). V shed 3 bases and J shed 0 bases, with 13 bases lying between them. Germline values: CDR1 SGHRS, CDR2 YFSETQ. This CDR3 comprises 15 residues. CDR3 in amino acids: CASSWTDKDSYEQYF. CDR3 in DNA: TGCGCCAGCAGCTGGACGGACAAGGACTCCTACGAGCAGTACTTC.

The chain is built from TRBV27 and TRBJ2-5, with 8 positions matching TRBD1. Germline CDR1 and CDR2: MNHEY and SMNVEV (reference sequence). CDR3 size: 13 residues. The junction had 5 bases not matched to a gene; V was cut back by 5 bases and J by 6 bases. The CDR3 loop reads CASSARTGQTQYF. CDR3 coding DNA: TGTGCCAGCAGTGCCCGGACAGGGCAGACCCAGTACTTC.

V usage is TRBV7-9 and J usage is TRBJ2-4; TRBD1 matches at 7 bases. Germline-derived CDR1 and CDR2 are SEHNR and FQNEAQ (reference sequence). V shed 5 bases and J 4 bases; nucleotides not matched to a gene: 11. The length of the CDR3 is 16 residues. The DNA of the CDR3 is TGTGCCAGCAGCCTGGGGACAGCCCGGGCAAAAAACATTCAGTACTTC. Its translation is CASSLGTARAKNIQYF.

The genes are TRBV18 and TRBJ2-7; 9 nucleotides line up with TRBD1. The ends lost 4 bases at V and 5 bases at J; junction bases unmatched: 6. Germline V gene lookup returns CDR1 KGHSH and CDR2 LQKENI. The CDR3 is 14 residues long. CDR3 protein: CASSLTGGYDEQYF. The CDR3 region has the DNA TGTGCCAGCTCACTTACAGGGGGCTACGACGAGCAGTACTTC.

The chain couples TRBV18 to TRBJ1-1; 7 bases match TRBD1. V dropped 3 bases and J dropped 0; count of bases not matched to a gene: 7. This CDR3 has 16 amino acids. Germline loops: CDR1 KGHSH, CDR2 LQKENI. The CDR3 coding sequence is TGTGCCAGCTCACCCACAGGACAGGACATGAACACTGAAGCTTTCTTT. Its protein product is CASSPTGQDMNTEAFF.

This rearrangement joins TRBV7-3 to TRBJ2-1; 8 bases line up with TRBD2. The CDR3 runs to 15 residues. After removal of 2 bases from V and 4 bases from J, the junction contained 4 bases not matched to a gene. Germline CDR1 and CDR2: SGHTA and FQGTGA. In nucleotides, the CDR3 is TGTGCCAGCAGCTTATCTGGCGGGGGGTACAATGAGCAGTTCTTC. It yields the protein CASSLSGGGYNEQFF.

This chain joins TRBV7-9 and TRBJ2-7; tentatively, D is TRBD2 (5 bases). This CDR3 has 13 amino acids. Trimming left V 5 bases short and J 6 bases short, with 14 bases between. Germline CDR1 is SEHNR and CDR2 is FQNEAQ (reference sequence). CDR3 region: CASSATNGVEQYF. The DNA for the CDR3 is TGTGCCAGCAGCGCCACGAACGGGGTCGAGCAGTACTTC.

The DNA for the CDR3 is TGTGCCAGCAGCGCAACCGGGACTACCTACGAGCAGTACTTC. Residues: CASSATGTTYEQYF. The chain carries TRBV7-6 and TRBJ2-7, with 7 positions matching TRBD2. The CDR3 length is 14 residues. The V gene end was trimmed by 5 bases and the J gene end by 2 bases; junction bases not matched to a gene: 6. The germline V gene encodes CDR1 SGHVS and CDR2 FNYEAQ. The full variable domain, in which reference TRBV7-6 and TRBJ2-7 provide the parts outside the CDR3, is GAGVSQSPRYKVTKRGQDVALRCDPISGHVSLYWYRQALGQGPEFLTYFNYEAQQDKSGLPNDRFSAERPEGSISTLTIQRTEQRDSAMYRCASSATGTTYEQYFGPGTRLTVT.

This clone was observed once. J is TRBJ2-1 and V is TRBV6-6, with 11 bases fitting TRBD2. The CDR3 runs 15 residues. V shed 4 bases and J 6 bases; nucleotides not matched to a gene: 5. From germline, CDR1 is MNHNY and CDR2 SVGAGI (reference sequence). The chain's CDR3 is CASSSGTSGVNEQFF. DNA of the CDR3: TGTGCCAGCAGTTCCGGGACTAGCGGCGTCAATGAGCAGTTCTTC.

V and J are TRBV9 and TRBJ1-2, with D tentatively TRBD1 (6 bases). This CDR3 region has 14 residues. Per germline, CDR1 SGDLS and CDR2 YYNGEE. V was cut by 4 bases and J by 6 bases, with 16 bases left in between. CDR3 loop: CASSIRGGNDGYTF. The CDR3 DNA reads TGTGCCAGCAGCATTAGGGGGGGAAATGATGGCTACACCTTC.

The chain joins TRBV6-1 to TRBJ1-5; D gene ambiguous. There are 14 residues in the CDR3. Per the germline V gene, CDR1 is MNHNS and CDR2 is SASEGT. Deletions cut 4 bases from V and 6 bases from J, with 13 bases between. CDR3 protein: CASSGPGVGQPQHF. The DNA for the CDR3 is TGTGCCAGCAGTGGTCCGGGAGTCGGTCAGCCCCAGCATTTT.

The chain employs TRBV5-4 and TRBJ2-2; D might be TRBD1 (6 bases). CDR1 is SGHNT, CDR2 YYREEE, per germline (reference sequence). V gave up 3 bases and J gave up 0 bases, with 12 bases separating them. CDR3 length: 16 residues. Here the CDR3 reads CASSSRTDPNTGELFF. CDR3 sequence (DNA): TGTGCCAGCAGCTCCCGGACAGATCCGAACACCGGGGAGCTGTTTTTT.